The T cell receptor (beta chain) described here comes from a study of control samples from healthy donors and cancer patients. Sequencing used immunoSEQ multiplex PCR; TCRdb keeps in-frame clones, though not all of them. The sample consists of roughly 100,000 clones, 83% of them appearing once. Sequencing input: blood. The receptor comes from a woman aged 45-65 years in good health.

CDR3 sequence (DNA): TGTGCCAGCAGCTTGCTTTCAGAGACCCAGTACTTC. Translation: CASSLLSETQYF. The chain recombines TRBV7-9 with TRBJ2-5; D uncertain. V lost 3 bases and J 4 bases, leaving 6 bases between the germline ends. The CDR3 runs to 12 residues. CDR1 SEHNR and CDR2 FQNEAQ come from the germline V gene (reference sequence).